This T cell receptor beta chain was sequenced in a study of blood T cell repertoires in COVID-19. Some clones are missing from TCRdb's copy, which holds only in-frame ones; the method was immunoSEQ multiplex PCR. The sample lists 250,000 to 400,000 clones; around 89% were seen once. CDR3 length equals 15 residues. Germline-derived CDR1 and CDR2 are SNHLY and FYNNEI. V dropped 2 bases and J dropped 4; count of bases not matched to a gene: 4. The receptor was isolated from a young woman with COVID-19, enrolled during active disease. The sample taken for sequencing was peripheral blood. This chain links TRBV2 with TRBJ2-7; 11 bases match TRBD1. The CDR3 is CASSERTGGRYEQYV. CDR3 coding DNA: TGTGCCAGCAGTGAACGGACAGGGGGCAGGTACGAGCAGTACGTC.